One sample yielded the 10 T cell receptor beta chains listed below, sequenced in a study of PD-L1 blockade in urothelial cancer. Clones were read by immunoSEQ multiplex PCR, and TCRdb kept only the in-frame ones, dropping some. The sample consists of approximately 93,000 clones, roughly 83% of them appearing once. As for time point: peripheral blood 6 weeks after treatment start. The sequencing used PBMCs, collected around atezolizumab (anti-PD-L1) treatment. The receptors were sampled from a man in his sixties or seventies with urothelial cancer.

The V call is TRBV7-3, the J call TRBJ2-3; 9 bases are a match to TRBD1. CDR3 length: 15 amino acids. Germline V gene data show CDR1 as SGHTA and CDR2 as FQGTGA. The V gene end was trimmed by 4 bases and the J gene end by 3 bases; junction bases not matched to a gene: 5. DNA of the CDR3: TGTGCCAGCAGCTCCGGGACAGGGAGGACAGATACGCAGTATTTT. Protein: CASSSGTGRTDTQYF.

The J gene is TRBJ2-2, the V gene TRBV5-1; 9 nucleotides align to TRBD1. Germline V gives CDR1 SGHRS, CDR2 YFSETQ. The V and J ends lost 6 bases and 7 bases, in that order; junction bases with no gene match: 10. This CDR3 comprises 15 residues. The CDR3: CASTQGTGGFGELFF. CDR3 nucleotides: TGCGCCAGCACCCAAGGCACAGGGGGCTTCGGGGAGCTGTTTTTT.

The chain has TRBV2 and TRBJ2-5; 8 bases fit TRBD2. CDR1 and CDR2 (germline): SNHLY, FYNNEI. CDR3 size: 17 residues. V was pared by 7 bases and J by 4 bases, with 17 bases of the junction left unmatched. The CDR3 coding sequence is TGTGCCAGCACCTTCCGGGGGGGAGCGGGAGATGGAGAGACCCAGTACTTC. It is translated as CASTFRGGAGDGETQYF.

The genes are TRBV6-6 and TRBJ1-4; the D gene is possibly TRBD1 (6 bases). Germline V gene lookup returns CDR1 MNHNY and CDR2 SVGAGI (reference sequence). This CDR3 region has 14 residues. Trimming removed 2 bases at V and 8 bases at J, with 12 bases between. The CDR3 sequence: CASSYEQGREKLFF. The CDR3 bases are TGTGCCAGCAGTTACGAACAGGGAAGAGAAAAACTGTTTTTT.

The genes are TRBV6-5 and TRBJ2-3, with a weak D call TRBD1 (6 bases). From germline, CDR1 is MNHEY and CDR2 SVGAGI. The CDR3 totals 14 residues. Trimming removed 6 bases from V and 4 bases from J, with 14 bases in between. CDR3 nucleotide sequence: TGTGCCAGCAGGACAGGTCTCGAAGCAGATACGCAGTATTTT. Protein product: CASRTGLEADTQYF.

V is TRBV7-9 and J is TRBJ2-1; D might be TRBD1 (6 bases). The V and J ends lost 1 base and 5 bases respectively, with 15 bases between them. From germline, CDR1 is SEHNR and CDR2 FQNEAQ (reference sequence). The CDR3 extends over 16 amino acids. Written as DNA, the CDR3 is TGTGCCAGCAGCTTAGATATACAGGGCTGGGACAATGAGCAGTTCTTC. Protein product: CASSLDIQGWDNEQFF. Combining the CDR3 with reference TRBV7-9 and TRBJ2-1 gives the whole variable domain DTGVSQNPRHKITKRGQNVTFRCDPISEHNRLYWYRQTLGQGPEFLTYFQNEAQLEKSRLLSDRFSAERPKGSFSTLEIQRTEQGDSAMYLCASSLDIQGWDNEQFFGPGTRLTVL.

This clone appeared a single time. The chain couples TRBV29-1 to TRBJ2-2, with a weak D call TRBD1 (7 bases). With 4 bases removed from V and 6 bases from J, the gap between germline ends came to 18 bases. Germline V gene lookup returns CDR1 SQVTM and CDR2 ANQGSEA. The CDR3 runs to 15 residues. The CDR3 spells CSVGLPRGDSGELFF. As DNA, the CDR3 is TGCAGCGTTGGTTTGCCCAGGGGGGATTCCGGGGAGCTGTTTTTT.

V and J are TRBV2 and TRBJ1-2; D is possibly TRBD1 (5 bases). Germline V lookup: CDR1 SNHLY, CDR2 FYNNEI. V lost 9 bases to trimming and J lost 4 bases, with 18 bases between them. This CDR3 region has 14 residues. The CDR3 DNA is TGTGCCAGTGTAAACTTGGGACTCCTCTATGGCTACACCTTC. Protein sequence: CASVNLGLLYGYTF.

The chain recombines TRBV5-8 with TRBJ2-3, with D possibly TRBD1 on 5 matching bases. The CDR3 has 16 residues. Germline V gene lookup returns CDR1 SGHTS and CDR2 YDEGEE. V dropped 4 bases and J dropped 4 bases, with 19 bases sitting between them. Written as DNA, the CDR3 is TGTGCCAGCAGCCTGAATCCAGGGATGTTGTCAGATACGCAGTATTTT. Amino acids: CASSLNPGMLSDTQYF. Drawing the rest from reference TRBV5-8 and TRBJ2-3, the complete variable domain is EAGVTQSPTHLIKTRGQQATLRCSPISGHTSVYWYQQALGLGLQFLLWYDEGEERNRGNFPPRFSGRQFPNYSSELNVNALELEDSALYLCASSLNPGMLSDTQYFGPGTRLTVL.

J is TRBJ1-4 and V is TRBV6-4; 10 nucleotides match TRBD1. Looked up from germline, CDR1 is MRHNA and CDR2 is SNTAGT. The CDR3 contains 15 residues. After removal of 2 bases from V and 6 bases from J, the junction contained 3 bases not matched to a gene. Written as DNA, the CDR3 is TGTGCCAGCAGTGACCCGACAGGGGGCGATGAAAAACTGTTTTTT. This translates into CASSDPTGGDEKLFF.